By share of the sample, the clone carrying this T cell receptor (beta chain) is medium-sized. Its antigen remains unidentified. The sample belongs to a study of breast tumors, draining lymph nodes, adjacent tissues. Study-level points and caveats: Data fit most tumor T cells coming from lymph node, expanding in tumor.

TCRdb recomputed calls from the multiplex PCR reads with MiXCR, one row per CDR3 protein. The table shows 25,000 or so distinct CDR3 sequences, with 60% to 75% occurring only once. The CDR3 covers 17 residues. Between the trimmed V and J ends, which lost 0 bases and 2 bases, there was a span of 17 bases. Germline CDR1 is MNHEY and CDR2 is SVGAGI. Sequencing used tumor-adjacent breast tissue. V gene TRBV6-5 combines with J gene TRBJ2-7; D remains ambiguous. The receptor was derived from a female donor with breast cancer. Some clones in this sample may be carry-over from other donors' samples. Written as DNA, the CDR3 is TGTGCCAGCAGTTACTCCTATTATAGGGTTCATACCTACGAGCAGTACTTC. It is translated as CASSYSYYRVHTYEQYF.